Detailed here is one T cell receptor (beta chain). Its cognate antigen is unknown. The data derive from a study of shared clonotypes between healthy human individuals. Study-level information: Donor composition was a couple of women and a few men, aged 18 to 49.

It was into CD45RA+ naive and CD45RA-negative memory subsets that the CD4+ cells were split. The study's findings and limits: When compared with the clonotypes that were shared by all four sorted-subset donors, the non-shared clonotypes turned out to have lower generation probabilities.

V dropped 4 bases and J dropped 8 bases, with 13 bases sitting between them. Per the germline V gene, CDR1 is SGDLS and CDR2 is YYNGEE. The CDR3 length is 13 residues. Assay: immunoSEQ multiplex PCR; the TCRdb copy retains only in-frame clones and omits some. This sample has a few million clones, with over 90% found just once. The rearrangement uses TRBV9 and TRBJ1-5; D is unclear. Material: naive CD4+ T cells from PBMCs. Subset: CD45RA+ positively selected. This sequence originates from a young man in good health. Some clones in this sample may be carry-over from other donors' samples. The CDR3, as DNA: TGTGCCAGCAGCAAGTGGGGTTTGGAGCCCCAGCATTTT. Its translation: CASSKWGLEPQHF.